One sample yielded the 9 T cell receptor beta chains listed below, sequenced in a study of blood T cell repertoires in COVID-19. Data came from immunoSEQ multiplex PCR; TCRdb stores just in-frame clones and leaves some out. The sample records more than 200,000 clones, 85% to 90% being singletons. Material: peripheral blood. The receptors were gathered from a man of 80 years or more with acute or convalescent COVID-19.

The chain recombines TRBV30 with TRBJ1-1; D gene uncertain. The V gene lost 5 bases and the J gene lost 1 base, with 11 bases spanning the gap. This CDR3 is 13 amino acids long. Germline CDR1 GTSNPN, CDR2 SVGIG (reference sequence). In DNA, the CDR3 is TGTGCCTGGGGGAGTATGGGGAACACTGAAGCTTTCTTT. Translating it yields CAWGSMGNTEAFF.

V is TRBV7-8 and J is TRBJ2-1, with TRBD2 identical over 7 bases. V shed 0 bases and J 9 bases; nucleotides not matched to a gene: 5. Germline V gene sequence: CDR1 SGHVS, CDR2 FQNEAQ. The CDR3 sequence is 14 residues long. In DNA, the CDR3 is TGTGCCAGCAGCTTAGCTGCGGGAGCGGGTGAGCAGTTCTTC. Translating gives CASSLAAGAGEQFF.

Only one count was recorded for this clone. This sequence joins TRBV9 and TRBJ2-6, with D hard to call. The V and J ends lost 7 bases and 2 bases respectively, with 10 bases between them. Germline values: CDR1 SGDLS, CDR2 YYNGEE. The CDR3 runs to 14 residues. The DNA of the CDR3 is TGTGCCAGCTCAACGGTTCCTGGGGCCAACGTCCTGACTTTC. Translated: CASSTVPGANVLTF.

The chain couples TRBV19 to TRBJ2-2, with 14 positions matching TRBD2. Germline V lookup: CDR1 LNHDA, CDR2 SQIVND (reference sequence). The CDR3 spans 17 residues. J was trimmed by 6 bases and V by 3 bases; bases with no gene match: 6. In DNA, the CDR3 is TGTGCCAGTAGTATCCGAGGGGGACTAGCGGGAGCCGGGGAGCTGTTTTTT. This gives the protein CASSIRGGLAGAGELFF.

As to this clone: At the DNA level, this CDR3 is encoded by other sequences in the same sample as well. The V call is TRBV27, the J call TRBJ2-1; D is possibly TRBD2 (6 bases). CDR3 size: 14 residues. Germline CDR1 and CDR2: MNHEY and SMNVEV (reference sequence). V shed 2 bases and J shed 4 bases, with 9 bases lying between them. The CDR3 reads CASSLAGPYNEQFF. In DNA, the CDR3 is TGTGCCAGCAGTTTAGCGGGGCCTTACAATGAGCAGTTCTTC.

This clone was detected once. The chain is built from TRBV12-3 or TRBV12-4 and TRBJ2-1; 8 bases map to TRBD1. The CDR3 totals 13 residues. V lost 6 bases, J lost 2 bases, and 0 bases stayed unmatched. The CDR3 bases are TGTGCCAGCAGGGACAGGGCCTACAATGAGCAGTTCTTC. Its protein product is CASRDRAYNEQFF.

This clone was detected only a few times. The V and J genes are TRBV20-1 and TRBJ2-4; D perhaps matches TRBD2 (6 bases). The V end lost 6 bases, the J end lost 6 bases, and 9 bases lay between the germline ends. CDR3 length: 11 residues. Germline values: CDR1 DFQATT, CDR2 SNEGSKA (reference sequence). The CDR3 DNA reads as TGCAGTGCCGAGACTAGAAACATTCAGTACTTC. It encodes CSAETRNIQYF.

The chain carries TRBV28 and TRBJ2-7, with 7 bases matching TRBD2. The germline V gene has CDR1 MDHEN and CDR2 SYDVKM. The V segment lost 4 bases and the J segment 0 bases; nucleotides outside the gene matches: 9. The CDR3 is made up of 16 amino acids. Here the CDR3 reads CASSSGGLLSSYEQYV. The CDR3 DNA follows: TGTGCCAGCAGTTCGGGGGGACTGTTGAGCTCCTACGAGCAGTACGTC.

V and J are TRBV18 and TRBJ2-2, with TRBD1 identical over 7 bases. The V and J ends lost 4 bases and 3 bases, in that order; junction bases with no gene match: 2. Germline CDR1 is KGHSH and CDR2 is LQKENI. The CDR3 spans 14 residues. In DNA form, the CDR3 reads TGTGCCAGCTCACTACAGGGGTACACCGGGGAGCTGTTTTTT. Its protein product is CASSLQGYTGELFF.